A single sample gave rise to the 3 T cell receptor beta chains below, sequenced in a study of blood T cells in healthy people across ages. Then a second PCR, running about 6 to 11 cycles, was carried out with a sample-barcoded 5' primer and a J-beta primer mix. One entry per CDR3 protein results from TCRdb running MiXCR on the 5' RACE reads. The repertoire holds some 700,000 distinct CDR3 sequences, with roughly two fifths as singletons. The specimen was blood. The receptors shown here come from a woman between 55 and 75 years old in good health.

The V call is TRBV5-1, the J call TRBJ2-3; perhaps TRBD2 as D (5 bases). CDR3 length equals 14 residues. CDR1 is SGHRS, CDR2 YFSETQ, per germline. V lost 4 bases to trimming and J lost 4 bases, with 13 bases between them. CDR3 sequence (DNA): TGCGCCAGCAGCCCCGGCGGGCCCCCAGATACGCAGTATTTT. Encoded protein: CASSPGGPPDTQYF. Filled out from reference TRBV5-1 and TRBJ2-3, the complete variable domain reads KAGVTQTPRYLIKTRGQQVTLSCSPISGHRSVSWYQQTPGQGLQFLFEYFSETQRNKGNFPGRFSGRQFSNSRSEMNVSTLELGDSALYLCASSPGGPPDTQYFGPGTRLTVL.

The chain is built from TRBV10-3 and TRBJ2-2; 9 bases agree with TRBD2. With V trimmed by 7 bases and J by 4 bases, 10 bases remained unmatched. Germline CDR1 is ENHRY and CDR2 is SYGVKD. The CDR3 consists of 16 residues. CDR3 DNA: TGTGCCATCACAGACTCAGCGGGGGGACTCACCGGGGAGCTGTTTTTT. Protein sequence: CAITDSAGGLTGELFF.

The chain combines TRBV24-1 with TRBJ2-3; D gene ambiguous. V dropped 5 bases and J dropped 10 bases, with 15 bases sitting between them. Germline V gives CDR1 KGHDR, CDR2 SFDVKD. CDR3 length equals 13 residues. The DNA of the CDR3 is TGTGCCACCAGTGTCAGCCCGAATGGGGCGCAGTATTTT. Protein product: CATSVSPNGAQYF.